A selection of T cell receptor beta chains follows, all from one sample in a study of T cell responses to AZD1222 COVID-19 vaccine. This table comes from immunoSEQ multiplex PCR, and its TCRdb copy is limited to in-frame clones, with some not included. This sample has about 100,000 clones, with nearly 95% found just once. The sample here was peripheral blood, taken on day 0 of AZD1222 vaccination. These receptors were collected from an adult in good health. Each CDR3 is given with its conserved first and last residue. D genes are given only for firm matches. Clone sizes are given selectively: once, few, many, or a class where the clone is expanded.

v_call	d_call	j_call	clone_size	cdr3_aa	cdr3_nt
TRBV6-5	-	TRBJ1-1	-	CASSPGGLEGAEAFF	TGTGCCAGCAGCCCCGGGGGACTCGAGGGCGCTGAAGCTTTCTTT
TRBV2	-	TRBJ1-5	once	CASRAVDFSNQPQHF	TGTGCCAGCAGAGCGGTAGACTTTAGCAATCAGCCCCAGCATTTT
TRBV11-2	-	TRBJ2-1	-	CASSLEGEQFF	TGTGCCAGCAGCTTAGAGGGTGAGCAGTTCTTC
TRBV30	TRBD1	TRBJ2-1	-	CAWTGGTYNEQFF	TGTGCCTGGACAGGGGGCACCTACAATGAGCAGTTCTTC
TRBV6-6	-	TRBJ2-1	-	CASRREDNNEQFF	TGTGCCAGCAGGAGGGAAGACAACAATGAGCAGTTCTTC
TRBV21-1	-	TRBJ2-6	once	CASSISNKSGANVLTF	TGTGCCAGCAGCATTAGTAACAAGTCTGGGGCCAACGTCCTGACTTTC
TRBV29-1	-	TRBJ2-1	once	CSVARDSAYNEQFF	TGCAGCGTGGCCCGGGACTCCGCTTACAATGAGCAGTTCTTC
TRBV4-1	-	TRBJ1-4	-	CASSYESGANEKLFF	TGCGCCAGCAGTTATGAAAGCGGGGCAAATGAAAAACTGTTTTTT
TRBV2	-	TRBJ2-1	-	CASSGIYNEQFF	TGTGCCAGCAGCGGGATATACAATGAGCAGTTCTTC
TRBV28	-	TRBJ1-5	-	CASSFAGFKPQHF	TGTGCCAGCAGTTTTGCTGGGTTTAAGCCCCAGCATTTT
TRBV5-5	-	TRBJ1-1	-	CASSTRSGDTEAFF	TGTGCCAGCAGCACGCGAAGCGGGGACACTGAAGCTTTCTTT
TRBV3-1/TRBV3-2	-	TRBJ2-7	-	CASSQDSGKNEQYF	TGTGCCAGCAGCCAAGATAGCGGAAAGAACGAGCAGTACTTC
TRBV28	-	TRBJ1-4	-	CASSSGSPETKLFF	TGTGCCAGCAGTTCCGGGTCTCCCGAGACCAAACTGTTTTTT
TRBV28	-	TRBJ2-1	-	CASNLGREQFF	TGTGCCAGCAACCTGGGGAGGGAGCAGTTCTTC
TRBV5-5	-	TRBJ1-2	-	CASSLGGIVSNYGYTF	TGTGCCAGCAGCCTAGGGGGGATTGTCTCAAACTATGGCTACACCTTC
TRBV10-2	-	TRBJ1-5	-	CASSGQDNQPQHF	TGCGCCAGCAGTGGCCAGGACAATCAGCCCCAGCATTTT
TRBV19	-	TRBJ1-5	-	CASSIMVSNQPQHF	TGTGCCAGTAGTATAATGGTTAGCAATCAGCCCCAGCATTTT
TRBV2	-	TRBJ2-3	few	CASSETRRDTQYF	TGTGCCAGCAGTGAGACTCGCAGAGATACGCAGTATTTT
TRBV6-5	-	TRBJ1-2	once	CASSYSNRRELTF	TGTGCCAGCAGTTACTCGAATCGTAGGGAACTCACCTTC
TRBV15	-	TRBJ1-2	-	CATSRRASGGYTF	TGTGCCACCAGTAGGAGGGCCTCCGGTGGCTACACCTTC
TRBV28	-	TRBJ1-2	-	CASSGGAKGYTF	TGTGCCAGCAGTGGTGGAGCAAAGGGCTACACCTTC
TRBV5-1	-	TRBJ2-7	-	CASSGNIQGLSYEQYF	TGCGCCAGCAGCGGAAACATTCAGGGGTTATCCTACGAGCAGTACTTC
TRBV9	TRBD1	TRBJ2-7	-	CASSPEGAKGEQYF	TGTGCCAGCAGCCCCGAGGGGGCAAAGGGCGAGCAGTACTTC
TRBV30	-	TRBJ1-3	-	CASHSGNTIYF	TGTGCCTCACACTCTGGAAACACCATATATTTT
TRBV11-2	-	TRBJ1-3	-	CASSFHLQGNTIYF	TGTGCCAGCAGCTTTCATTTACAGGGAAACACCATATATTTT
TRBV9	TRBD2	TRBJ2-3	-	CASSVPTSGGTDTQYF	TGTGCCAGCAGCGTACCGACTAGCGGGGGCACAGATACGCAGTATTTT
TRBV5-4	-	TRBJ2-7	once	CASSFDRGSYEQYF	TGTGCCAGCAGCTTTGATAGGGGATCCTACGAGCAGTACTTC
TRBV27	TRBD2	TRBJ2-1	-	CASSLFRASGRAGEQFF	TGTGCCAGCAGTTTATTTCGGGCTAGCGGGAGGGCCGGGGAGCAGTTCTTC
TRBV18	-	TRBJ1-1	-	CASSRGYTEAFF	TGTGCCAGCTCCCGGGGGTACACTGAAGCTTTCTTT
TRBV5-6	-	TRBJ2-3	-	CASSLARQHRRDTQYF	TGTGCCAGCAGCTTGGCGAGACAGCACCGAAGGGATACGCAGTATTTT
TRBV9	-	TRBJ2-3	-	CASSVDLGDTQYF	TGTGCCAGCAGCGTCGACTTGGGAGATACGCAGTATTTT
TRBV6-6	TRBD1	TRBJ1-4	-	CASSTRDRGRNEKLFF	TGTGCCAGCAGTACCAGGGACAGGGGGCGAAATGAAAAACTGTTTTTT
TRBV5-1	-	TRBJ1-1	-	CASSPGRTNTEAFF	TGCGCCAGCAGCCCGGGACGGACGAACACTGAAGCTTTCTTT
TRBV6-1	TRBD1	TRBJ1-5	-	CASSGRGQGSNQPQHF	TGTGCCAGCAGTGGCCGGGGACAGGGGTCAAATCAGCCCCAGCATTTT
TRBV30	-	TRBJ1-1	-	CAWSVAYMTASNTEAFF	TGTGCCTGGAGTGTAGCCTACATGACAGCCTCGAACACTGAAGCTTTCTTT
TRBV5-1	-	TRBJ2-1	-	CASSLAMWGRDNEQFF	TGCGCCAGCAGCTTGGCCATGTGGGGACGGGACAATGAGCAGTTCTTC
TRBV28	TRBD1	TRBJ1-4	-	CASSYNRGRIEKLFF	TGTGCCAGCAGTTATAACAGGGGGCGGATTGAAAAACTGTTTTTT
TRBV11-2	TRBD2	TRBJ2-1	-	CASSLGILAGGFDNEQFF	TGTGCCAGCAGCTTAGGGATCCTAGCGGGAGGGTTCGACAATGAGCAGTTCTTC
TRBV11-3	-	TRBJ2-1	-	CASSLDPVNEQFF	TGTGCCAGCAGCTTAGATCCGGTCAATGAGCAGTTCTTC
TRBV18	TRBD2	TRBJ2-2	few	CASSPQAGASGELFF	TGTGCCAGCTCACCACAAGCGGGAGCCTCCGGGGAGCTGTTTTTT
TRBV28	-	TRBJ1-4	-	CASSLYRQATNEKLFF	TGTGCCAGCAGTTTATACAGGCAGGCAACTAATGAAAAACTGTTTTTT
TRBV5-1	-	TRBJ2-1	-	CASSSTGPEVNEQFF	TGCGCCAGCAGCTCGACCGGCCCAGAGGTCAATGAGCAGTTCTTC